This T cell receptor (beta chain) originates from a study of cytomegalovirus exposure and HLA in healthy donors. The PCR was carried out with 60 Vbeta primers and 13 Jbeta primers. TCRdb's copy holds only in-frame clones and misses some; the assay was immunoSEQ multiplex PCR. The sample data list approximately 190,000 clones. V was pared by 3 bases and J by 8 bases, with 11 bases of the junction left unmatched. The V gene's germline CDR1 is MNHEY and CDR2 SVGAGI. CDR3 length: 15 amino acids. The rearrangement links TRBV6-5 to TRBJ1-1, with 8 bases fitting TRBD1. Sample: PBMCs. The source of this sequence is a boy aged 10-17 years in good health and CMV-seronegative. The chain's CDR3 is CASSYLDRGRSEAFF. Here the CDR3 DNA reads TGTGCCAGCAGTTATCTCGACAGGGGAAGATCGGAAGCTTTCTTT.